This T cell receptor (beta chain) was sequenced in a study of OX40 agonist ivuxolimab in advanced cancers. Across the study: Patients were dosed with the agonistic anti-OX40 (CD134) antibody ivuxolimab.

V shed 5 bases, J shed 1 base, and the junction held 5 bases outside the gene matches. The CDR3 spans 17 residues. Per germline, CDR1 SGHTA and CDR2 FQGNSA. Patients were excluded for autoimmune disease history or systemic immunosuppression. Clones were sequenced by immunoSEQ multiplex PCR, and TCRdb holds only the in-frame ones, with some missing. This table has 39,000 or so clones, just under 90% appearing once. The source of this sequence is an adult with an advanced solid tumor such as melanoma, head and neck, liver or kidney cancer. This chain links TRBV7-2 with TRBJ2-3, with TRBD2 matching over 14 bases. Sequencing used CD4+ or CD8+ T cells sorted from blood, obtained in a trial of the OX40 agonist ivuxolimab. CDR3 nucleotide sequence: TGTGCCAGCAGCACCCGGACTAGCGGGGGGCGCACAGATACGCAGTATTTT. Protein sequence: CASSTRTSGGRTDTQYF.